These T cell receptor beta chains were read from a single sample in a study of vaccination and CD4 T cells after COVID-19. Via MiXCR, TCRdb re-called the PCR reads, giving one row per CDR3 protein. The table includes 15,000 to 17,000 distinct CDR3 sequences, approximately 52% detected once. The antigens these receptors bind are not known. The sequenced material came from CD4+ T cells from blood, cultured in vitro. These receptors all come from a human donor who had recovered from COVID-19. The CDR3 runs from the conserved cysteine through the conserved F or W. Each record gives: CDR3 protein, V gene, D gene, J gene. The D gene is left open where the match is weak.

CDR3 protein: CATSEAGAPPYEQYF
V gene: TRBV24-1
D gene: -
J gene: TRBJ2-7

CDR3 protein: CASSLRPNSPLHF
V gene: TRBV7-3
D gene: -
J gene: TRBJ1-6

CDR3 protein: CSAGSVGVVADTQYF
V gene: TRBV20-1
D gene: -
J gene: TRBJ2-3

CDR3 protein: CSARGIANTEAFF
V gene: TRBV20-1
D gene: -
J gene: TRBJ1-1

CDR3 protein: CASSFQRNTEAFF
V gene: TRBV14
D gene: -
J gene: TRBJ1-1

CDR3 protein: CASSRPQGRNTIYF
V gene: TRBV7-9
D gene: TRBD1
J gene: TRBJ1-3

CDR3 protein: CATSDGRRRGELFF
V gene: TRBV24-1
D gene: -
J gene: TRBJ2-2

CDR3 protein: CASSTDHEQYF
V gene: TRBV7-9
D gene: -
J gene: TRBJ2-7

CDR3 protein: CASSLDSGRTRQQYF
V gene: TRBV7-2
D gene: TRBD2
J gene: TRBJ2-7

CDR3 protein: CASSRGIRGSGQPQHF
V gene: TRBV6-2/TRBV6-3
D gene: -
J gene: TRBJ1-5

CDR3 protein: CSAREPTSTTEAFF
V gene: TRBV20-1
D gene: -
J gene: TRBJ1-1

CDR3 protein: CSASSGRGTDTQYF
V gene: TRBV20-1
D gene: TRBD2
J gene: TRBJ2-3

CDR3 protein: CASSTGTGVITGELFF
V gene: TRBV5-1
D gene: TRBD1
J gene: TRBJ2-2

CDR3 protein: CASSFGGASTDTQYF
V gene: TRBV7-2
D gene: -
J gene: TRBJ2-3

CDR3 protein: CSASSGTDSLNEQFF
V gene: TRBV20-1
D gene: TRBD1
J gene: TRBJ2-1

CDR3 protein: CASSSDRGRSQPQHF
V gene: TRBV18
D gene: TRBD1
J gene: TRBJ1-5

CDR3 protein: CASMGQGWQPQHF
V gene: TRBV2
D gene: TRBD1
J gene: TRBJ1-5

CDR3 protein: CATSGMGLADNEQFF
V gene: TRBV24-1
D gene: TRBD2
J gene: TRBJ2-1

CDR3 protein: CASGPGQGGPETQYF
V gene: TRBV2
D gene: TRBD1
J gene: TRBJ2-5

CDR3 protein: CASSRADRSPNTEAFF
V gene: TRBV6-1
D gene: TRBD1
J gene: TRBJ1-1

CDR3 protein: CASSLLAGDTGELFF
V gene: TRBV12-3/TRBV12-4
D gene: TRBD2
J gene: TRBJ2-2

CDR3 protein: CASSLVGANPDTQYF
V gene: TRBV7-2
D gene: -
J gene: TRBJ2-3

CDR3 protein: CASSLLGPDTQYF
V gene: TRBV7-2
D gene: -
J gene: TRBJ2-3

CDR3 protein: CASRHRGPSGNTIYF
V gene: TRBV7-9
D gene: TRBD1
J gene: TRBJ1-3

CDR3 protein: CASSLLLAGNEQFF
V gene: TRBV27
D gene: TRBD2
J gene: TRBJ2-1

CDR3 protein: CATSDSPGQGAGANVLTF
V gene: TRBV24-1
D gene: TRBD1
J gene: TRBJ2-6

CDR3 protein: CASSVEDRVHEQYF
V gene: TRBV25-1
D gene: TRBD1
J gene: TRBJ2-7

CDR3 protein: CSANPAGANYNEQFF
V gene: TRBV20-1
D gene: TRBD2
J gene: TRBJ2-1

CDR3 protein: CASSYGDTQYF
V gene: TRBV6-2/TRBV6-3
D gene: -
J gene: TRBJ2-3

CDR3 protein: CASSEWGEQYF
V gene: TRBV6-1
D gene: -
J gene: TRBJ2-7

CDR3 protein: CATSRGGSGNTIYF
V gene: TRBV6-1
D gene: -
J gene: TRBJ1-3

CDR3 protein: CSASSGISTDTQYF
V gene: TRBV20-1
D gene: TRBD2
J gene: TRBJ2-3

CDR3 protein: CASSPRGQEGYTF
V gene: TRBV18
D gene: -
J gene: TRBJ1-2

CDR3 protein: CASRQTGTHGYTF
V gene: TRBV12-3/TRBV12-4
D gene: -
J gene: TRBJ1-2

CDR3 protein: CASSLARGLTYEQYF
V gene: TRBV7-2
D gene: -
J gene: TRBJ2-7

CDR3 protein: CASSPDRYGTQYF
V gene: TRBV7-2
D gene: TRBD1
J gene: TRBJ2-5

CDR3 protein: CASGLVLGGSTSYGYTF
V gene: TRBV12-5
D gene: -
J gene: TRBJ1-2

CDR3 protein: CASSPQMTGGTGELFF
V gene: TRBV18
D gene: TRBD1
J gene: TRBJ2-2

CDR3 protein: CASTSGPPIEQYF
V gene: TRBV7-8
D gene: -
J gene: TRBJ2-7

CDR3 protein: CASSPGYSNQPQHF
V gene: TRBV19
D gene: -
J gene: TRBJ1-5

CDR3 protein: CASSNAYRENTEAFF
V gene: TRBV19
D gene: -
J gene: TRBJ1-1

CDR3 protein: CASSTTGQSYGYTF
V gene: TRBV19
D gene: TRBD1
J gene: TRBJ1-2